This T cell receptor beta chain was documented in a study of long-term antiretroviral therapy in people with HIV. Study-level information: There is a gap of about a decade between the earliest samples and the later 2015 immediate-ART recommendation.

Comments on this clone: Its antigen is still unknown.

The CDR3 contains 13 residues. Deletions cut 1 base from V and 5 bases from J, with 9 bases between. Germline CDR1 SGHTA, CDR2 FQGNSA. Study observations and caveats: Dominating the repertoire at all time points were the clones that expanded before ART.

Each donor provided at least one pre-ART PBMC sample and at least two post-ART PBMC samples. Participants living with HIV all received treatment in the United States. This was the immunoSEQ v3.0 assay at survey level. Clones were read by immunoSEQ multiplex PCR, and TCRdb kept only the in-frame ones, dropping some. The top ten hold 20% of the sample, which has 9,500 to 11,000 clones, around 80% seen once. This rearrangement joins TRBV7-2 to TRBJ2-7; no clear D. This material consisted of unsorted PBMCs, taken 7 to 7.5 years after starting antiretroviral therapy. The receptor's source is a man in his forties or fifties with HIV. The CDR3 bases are TGTGCCAGCAGCTTAGGTGATGGGGACGAGCAGTACTTC. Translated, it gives CASSLGDGDEQYF.